Below are 15 T cell receptor beta chains sequenced from a single sample in a study of control samples from healthy donors and cancer patients. TCRdb's table, derived via immunoSEQ multiplex PCR, lists solely in-frame clones and lacks some. This sample has approximately 44,000 clones, with about 75% found just once. The sequencing sample was made of formalin-fixed, paraffin-embedded tissue. Receptors were obtained from a male donor with melanoma.

Worth noting for this clone: A much larger clone differs from this one at a single base, so this may be a read error. J is TRBJ2-7 and V is TRBV2; possibly TRBD1 for D (5 bases). Germline lookup yields CDR1 SNHLY and CDR2 FYNNEI. This CDR3 spans 15 amino acids. The DNA for the CDR3 is TGTACCAGCAGTGAAGGGGCGGTAAACCGAGGAGAGCAGTACTTC. Amino acids: CTSSEGAVNRGEQYF. Using reference TRBV2 and TRBJ2-7 for the parts outside the CDR3, the full variable domain is EPEVTQTPSHQVTQMGQEVILRCVPISNHLYFYWYRQILGQKVEFLVSFYNNEISEKSEIFDDQFSVERPDGSNFTLKIRSTKLEDSAMYFCTSSEGAVNRGEQYFGPGTRLTVT.

This rearrangement joins TRBV19 to TRBJ2-6, with D possibly TRBD2 on 6 matching bases. The V gene's germline CDR1 is LNHDA and CDR2 SQIVND (reference sequence). The length of the CDR3 is 18 residues. V was cut by 6 bases and J by 2 bases, with 20 bases left in between. CDR3 sequence: CASSPKEGRLAGANVLTF. CDR3 nucleotide sequence: TGTGCCAGTAGCCCCAAAGAGGGGAGGCTGGCTGGGGCCAACGTCCTGACTTTC.

The rearrangement joins TRBV5-4 to TRBJ1-2; D is ambiguous. V lost 0 bases and J lost 2, with 11 bases in between. The CDR3 contains 15 residues. The germline CDR1 and CDR2 sequences are SGHNT and YYREEE (reference sequence). The chain's CDR3 is CASSLVSAQNYGYTF. For the CDR3, the DNA is TGTGCCAGCAGCTTGGTGAGTGCCCAGAACTATGGCTACACCTTC.

The J gene is TRBJ1-4, the V gene TRBV20-1; D uncertain. Germline V gene data show CDR1 as DFQATT and CDR2 as SNEGSKA (reference sequence). Trimming removed 5 bases from V and 8 bases from J, with 9 bases in between. CDR3 length: 11 amino acids. The CDR3: CSASIREKLFF. DNA for the CDR3: TGCAGTGCTTCTATTAGGGAAAAACTGTTTTTT.

The genes are TRBV19 and TRBJ1-1; TRBD1 is a possible D gene (5 bases). Per the germline V gene, CDR1 is LNHDA and CDR2 is SQIVND (reference sequence). Between the trimmed V and J ends, which lost 3 bases and 8 bases, there was a span of 10 bases. This CDR3 has 12 amino acids. In nucleotides, the CDR3 is TGTGCCAGTAGTATCTTGGCAGGGGAAGCTTTCTTT. It is translated as CASSILAGEAFF.

The V gene is TRBV6-5, the J gene TRBJ2-2; a weak D match, TRBD2 (5 bases). V was pared by 6 bases and J by 2 bases, with 10 bases between. Germline-derived CDR1 and CDR2 are MNHEY and SVGAGI. The CDR3 runs 14 residues. DNA for the CDR3: TGTGCCAGCAGGACTCTAGCAAACACCGGGGAGCTGTTTTTT. Protein: CASRTLANTGELFF.

In this sample, this clone turned up once. At one end, the junction sequence differs from germline, possibly due to a read error. The sample carries other DNA sequences with the same CDR3. V gene TRBV20-1 combines with J gene TRBJ2-1; 13 bases fit TRBD2. CDR3 length equals 16 residues. Germline V lookup: CDR1 DFQATT, CDR2 SNEGSKA (reference sequence). CDR3 protein: CSASRTSGSASSEQFF. The CDR3 DNA follows: TGTAGTGCTAGTCGGACTAGCGGGAGTGCGTCCAGTGAGCAGTTCTTC.

This clone turned up a few times. CDR3 sequence reads: CASSLPGSGELFF. CDR3 bases: TGTGCCAGCAGCCTCCCGGGGTCCGGGGAGCTGTTTTTT. The J gene is TRBJ2-2, the V gene TRBV7-9; D may be TRBD2 (5 bases). With 5 bases removed from V and 6 bases from J, the gap between germline ends came to 10 bases. Germline-derived CDR1 and CDR2 are SEHNR and FQNEAQ (reference sequence). The CDR3 loop spans 13 amino acids.

This clone was seen ten or more times. V is TRBV11-2 and J is TRBJ2-5; no definite D call. This CDR3 is built from 13 residues. Trimming stripped 2 bases from V and 5 bases from J, with 9 bases between. Germline V gene sequence: CDR1 SGHAT, CDR2 FQNNGV. In DNA, the CDR3 is TGTGCCAGCAGCTTATTGGAGTTTGAGACCCAGTACTTC. Encoded protein: CASSLLEFETQYF.

The genes are TRBV2 and TRBJ2-2; 7 positions agree with TRBD2. Germline loops: CDR1 SNHLY, CDR2 FYNNEI. The CDR3 totals 13 residues. V was pared by 2 bases and J by 7 bases, with 1 base of the junction left unmatched. In DNA form, the CDR3 reads TGTGCCAGCAGTGAACAGCGGGACGGGGAGCTGTTTTTT. It translates to CASSEQRDGELFF.

Only a few counts were recorded for this clone. The chain uses TRBV18 and TRBJ2-6, with 12 bases matching TRBD2. CDR3 length: 19 amino acids. Trimming cost V 5 bases and J 0 bases; bases outside gene matches: 8. Germline CDR1 reads KGHSH; CDR2 reads LQKENI. CDR3 nucleotide sequence: TGTGCCAGCTCAAATGTTCTAGCGGGAGGGAGCTCTGGGGCCAACGTCCTGACTTTC. Translation gives CASSNVLAGGSSGANVLTF.

This chain joins TRBV5-1 and TRBJ2-7; the D gene could be TRBD1 or TRBD2 (6 bases each). V gave up 4 bases and J gave up 2 bases, with 19 bases separating them. The CDR3 contains 16 residues. The V gene's germline CDR1 is SGHRS and CDR2 YFSETQ. CDR3 in DNA: TGCGCCAGCAGCCCAAGAATGACGGGGGCAACCTACGAGCAGTACTTC. This codes for CASSPRMTGATYEQYF. Using reference TRBV5-1 and TRBJ2-7 for the parts outside the CDR3, the full variable domain is KAGVTQTPRYLIKTRGQQVTLSCSPISGHRSVSWYQQTPGQGLQFLFEYFSETQRNKGNFPGRFSGRQFSNSRSEMNVSTLELGDSALYLCASSPRMTGATYEQYFGPGTRLTVT.

This clone was seen more than once but under ten times. The V and J genes are TRBV30 and TRBJ1-2, with 7 bases that match TRBD1. CDR1 GTSNPN and CDR2 SVGIG come from the germline V gene (reference sequence). Germline trimming cut 1 base from V and 7 bases from J; bases unmatched to any gene: 6. The CDR3 is 13 amino acids. The CDR3: CAWSGTGPSGYTF. Written as DNA, the CDR3 is TGTGCCTGGAGTGGGACAGGCCCGAGTGGCTACACCTTC.

The chain joins TRBV28 to TRBJ1-5, with a tentative D call TRBD1 (5 bases). TRBJ2-3 matches the DNA end more closely, so the J call is doubtful. The CDR3 is made up of 16 amino acids. From germline, CDR1 is MDHEN and CDR2 SYDVKM. CDR3 bases: TGTGCCAGCAGTTTTAGTGGGCAGGGTGTCAATCAGCCCCAGTATTTT. This encodes CASSFSGQGVNQPQYF.

The chain couples TRBV7-2 to TRBJ1-6; D not resolved. V lost 5 bases to trimming and J lost 5 bases, with 10 bases between them. Germline V CDR1 and CDR2: SGHTA, FQGNSA. The CDR3 extends over 14 amino acids. The CDR3 bases are TGTGCCAGCAGCCCCCCCAGGCATAATTCACCCCTCCACTTT. Protein sequence: CASSPPRHNSPLHF.